This T cell receptor (beta chain) comes out of a study of cytomegalovirus exposure and HLA in healthy donors. The germline V gene has CDR1 SGHTA and CDR2 FQGTGA. The CDR3 is 17 residues long. Trimming took 5 bases from V and 4 from J; bases not matched to a gene: 12. The study, taken as a whole, reports: It was shown in a later analysis that HLA-associated TCR beta chains were more clonally expanded than other, equally common chains. TCR beta V- and J-gene trimming was later associated with a missense DCLRE1C variant. Some segments of the V type, notably TRBV6-2 and TRBV6-3, were excluded as indistinguishable.

Concerning this clone itself: The antigen remains unidentified.

PCR involved 60 Vbeta and 13 Jbeta primers. The repertoire was sequenced with immunoSEQ multiplex PCR; TCRdb's copy has only in-frame clones and lacks some. The table lists about 130,000 clones, 65% to 80% of them singletons. This sequence was found in a human donor in good health. The V and J genes are TRBV7-3 and TRBJ2-1; TRBD2 agrees at 9 bases. Sequencing was performed on PBMCs. The CDR3 loop is CASSPTGNSGGYNEQFF. The CDR3, as DNA: TGTGCCAGCAGCCCAACCGGAAATAGCGGGGGATACAATGAGCAGTTCTTC.